This TCR beta chain is drawn from a study of T cell responses to AZD1222 COVID-19 vaccine. Findings and caveats of the study: Donor demographics were predominantly white British with a female majority; clonal diversity may be underestimated.

Concerning this clone: Its antigen is undetermined.

The CDR3 sequence is 13 residues long. Germline V gives CDR1 LGHNA, CDR2 YSLEER. The V end was cut by 2 bases, the J end by 3 bases, with 7 bases between. This table comes from immunoSEQ multiplex PCR, and its TCRdb copy is limited to in-frame clones, with some not included. Of about 140,000 clones listed, almost 90% were seen once; the top ten hold approximately 3.5%. This chain uses TRBV4-3 with TRBJ1-2, with no clear D. The TCR was taken from an adult in good health. The material was peripheral blood, obtained on day 0 of AZD1222 vaccination. The CDR3: CASSQQEDYGYTF. In nucleotides, the CDR3 is TGCGCCAGCAGCCAACAAGAGGACTATGGCTACACCTTC.